This T cell receptor (beta chain) is drawn from a study of radiation and T cells in renal cell carcinoma (dated by TCRdb to 2019 to 2021). Broadly, across the study: In total, 50 or so samples underwent TCR beta sequencing: roughly 25 tumors plus 27 peripheral blood samples. The final blood draw took place at 4 weeks after radiation, the same time as nephrectomy. Across all 50 or so samples, several million unique CDR3 nucleotide sequences, encoding 2,658,974 unique CDR3 amino acid sequences, were identified.

As to this clone: Its binding antigen is unknown. Base qualities are not provided; no much larger clone lies one nucleotide away.

Results the study describes overall, beyond this receptor: Blood repertoire dynamics were not followed beyond 4 weeks after treatment. The single-armed trial design could not address effects of radiation dose or scheduling on the TCR repertoire. Top tumor clonotypes rose in blood from baseline to 2 weeks post-radiation, then contracted by 4 weeks, suggesting transient expansion of tumor-resident clones. No pretreatment tumor biopsies were available, so the baseline intratumoral presence of clonotypes could not be determined.

TCR beta libraries were generated from genomic DNA with the immunoSEQ kit, following the manufacturer's recommendations. To prepare libraries, a first multiplex PCR with proprietary primers was run, followed by a second PCR that added unique barcodes, and a bead cleanup was done after each round. Each sample batch included a kit-provided positive control reaction and a negative control reaction. The final libraries were assessed on an Agilent 4200 TapeStation D1000 ScreenTape, pooled by volume, and quantified by qPCR. Sequencing was performed on an Illumina NextSeq500 with a MidOutput 150-cycle cartridge, and 156 Read1 and 15 Index1 cycles were run with kit custom primers. The pooled library was loaded at approximately 1 pM with an approximately 18% PhiX control spike-in. The authors' analysis ran thus. Vendor-processed data were analyzed in R, and a clonotype was defined as all T cells sharing the same CDR3 nucleotide sequence. In the clone abundance analyses, frequencies in each sample were normalized to that sample's 10,000 most abundant clones. Public T cell clones, averaging fewer than five per sample, were removed before analysis. A difference in abundance of at least 32-fold between compartments was used to define tumor-enriched and baseline blood-enriched clonotypes. A beta-binomial differential abundance model was applied to find clonotypes that expanded or contracted between blood time points. Similarity between tumor and blood repertoires was quantified using the Baroni-Urbani and Buser coefficient, and groups were compared with two-tailed Wilcoxon tests in R. In its TCRdb copy, this immuneACCESS table keeps in-frame sequences only and misses some clones. Where compared with another copy, unresolved V genes explain less than half of these, and the others have no known cause. V, J and clone size derive from that table, while D and trimming were established from the DNA sequence. In all, the sample holds 150,000 to 200,000 clones, and 88% of those were seen once. Roughly 12% of the sample lies in the top ten.

The germline V gene (reference sequence) specifies MNHNY as CDR1 and SVGAGI as CDR2. V sheds 6 bases and J sheds 6 bases, leaving 12 bases between their ends. The CDR3 numbers 12 residues from cysteine through phenylalanine. The DNA shown is the 36-base CDR3, in frame from base 1. The time point label of this sample denotes: blood 4 weeks post-SBRT, at nephrectomy. In the paper's terms, the treatment or condition label means: 15 Gy SBRT to primary tumor, nephrectomy 4 weeks later. The samples were obtained from a clinical trial, where primary renal cell carcinomas were treated with 15 Gy stereotactic body radiation therapy and then removed by nephrectomy 4 weeks afterward. To follow tumor-enriched clonotypes, peripheral blood was collected serially from radiation-treated patients at baseline and again at 2 weeks and 4 weeks after SBRT. Every patient's renal cell carcinoma showed clear cell pathology. The QIAamp DNA Blood Mini Kit (Qiagen) was used to prepare genomic DNA for TCR sequencing. Only samples passing all quality control checks were included in the analyses.

Rearrangement joined TRBV6-6 to TRBJ2-7, with the identity of the D gene unclear. Sample: blood, taken from a patient whose treatment included radiotherapy and nephrectomy. This sequence originates from a woman aged 45-60 years with renal cell carcinoma. CDR3 reads: CASSRERSEQYF. The nucleotide sequence is given as TGTGCCAGCAGCCGTGAACGGAGCGAGCAGTACTTC.